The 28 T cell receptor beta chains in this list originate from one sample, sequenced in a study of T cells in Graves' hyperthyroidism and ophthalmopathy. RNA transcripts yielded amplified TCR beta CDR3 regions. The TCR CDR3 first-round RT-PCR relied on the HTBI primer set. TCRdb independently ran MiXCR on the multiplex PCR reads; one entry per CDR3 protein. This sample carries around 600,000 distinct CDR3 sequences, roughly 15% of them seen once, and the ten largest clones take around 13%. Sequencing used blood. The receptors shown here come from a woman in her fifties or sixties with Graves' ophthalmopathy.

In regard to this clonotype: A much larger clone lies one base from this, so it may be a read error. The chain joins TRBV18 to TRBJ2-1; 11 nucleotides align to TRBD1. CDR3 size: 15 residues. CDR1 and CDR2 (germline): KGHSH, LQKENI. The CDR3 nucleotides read TGTGCCAGCCCACCACTGGGGACAGGGGGGAATGAGCAGTTCTTC. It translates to CASPPLGTGGNEQFF.

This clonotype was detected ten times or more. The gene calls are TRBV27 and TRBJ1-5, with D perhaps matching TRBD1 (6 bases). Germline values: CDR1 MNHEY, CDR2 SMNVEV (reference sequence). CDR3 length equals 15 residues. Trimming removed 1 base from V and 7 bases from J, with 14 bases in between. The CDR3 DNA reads TGTGCCAGCAGTTTATATCCCAGGGGAGGACAGCCCCAGCATTTT. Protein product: CASSLYPRGGQPQHF.

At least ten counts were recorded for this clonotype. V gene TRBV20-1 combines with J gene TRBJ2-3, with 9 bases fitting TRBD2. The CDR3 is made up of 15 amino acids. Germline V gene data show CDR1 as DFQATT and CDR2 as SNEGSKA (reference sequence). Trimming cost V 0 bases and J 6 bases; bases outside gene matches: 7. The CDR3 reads CSARDLAGVGDTQYF. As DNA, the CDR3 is TGCAGTGCTAGAGATTTAGCGGGAGTAGGGGATACGCAGTATTTT.

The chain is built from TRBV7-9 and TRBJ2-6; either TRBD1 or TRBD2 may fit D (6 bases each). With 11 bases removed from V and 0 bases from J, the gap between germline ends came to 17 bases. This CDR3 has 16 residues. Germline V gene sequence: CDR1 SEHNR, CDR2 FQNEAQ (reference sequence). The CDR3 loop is CALEGGRGSGANVLTF. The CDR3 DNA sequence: TGTGCCCTAGAGGGGGGCAGGGGCTCTGGGGCCAACGTCCTGACTTTC.

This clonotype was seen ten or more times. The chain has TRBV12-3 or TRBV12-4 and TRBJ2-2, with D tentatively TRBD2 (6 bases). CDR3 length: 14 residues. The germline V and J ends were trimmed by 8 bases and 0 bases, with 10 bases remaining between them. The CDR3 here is CASAGSTNTGELFF. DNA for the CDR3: TGTGCCAGCGCGGGGTCTACGAACACCGGGGAGCTGTTTTTT.

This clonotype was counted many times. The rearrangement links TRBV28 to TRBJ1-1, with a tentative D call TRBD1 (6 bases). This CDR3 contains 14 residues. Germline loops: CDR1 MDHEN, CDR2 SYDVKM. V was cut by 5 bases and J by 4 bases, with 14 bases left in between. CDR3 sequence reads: CASSRHNRVTEAFF. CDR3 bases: TGTGCCAGCAGTCGACACAACAGGGTCACTGAAGCTTTCTTT.

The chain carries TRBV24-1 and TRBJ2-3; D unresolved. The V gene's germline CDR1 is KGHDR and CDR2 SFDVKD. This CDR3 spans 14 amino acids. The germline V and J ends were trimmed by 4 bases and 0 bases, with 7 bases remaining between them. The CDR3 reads CATSEPDSTDTQYF. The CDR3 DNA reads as TGTGCCACCAGTGAACCGGACAGCACAGATACGCAGTATTTT.

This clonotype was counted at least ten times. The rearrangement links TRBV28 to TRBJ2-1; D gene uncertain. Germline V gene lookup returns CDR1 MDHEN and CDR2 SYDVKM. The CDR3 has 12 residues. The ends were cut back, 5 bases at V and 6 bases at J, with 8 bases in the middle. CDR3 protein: CASSSPGNEQFF. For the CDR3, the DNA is TGTGCCAGCAGTAGTCCGGGCAATGAGCAGTTCTTC.

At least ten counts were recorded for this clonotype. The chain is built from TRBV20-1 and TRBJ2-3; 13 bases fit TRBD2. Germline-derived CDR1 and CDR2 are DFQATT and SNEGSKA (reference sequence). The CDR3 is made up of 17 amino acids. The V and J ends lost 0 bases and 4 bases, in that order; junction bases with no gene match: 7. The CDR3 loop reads CSARDPRTSGSSDTQYF. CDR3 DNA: TGCAGTGCTAGAGATCCCCGGACTAGCGGGAGTTCAGATACGCAGTATTTT.

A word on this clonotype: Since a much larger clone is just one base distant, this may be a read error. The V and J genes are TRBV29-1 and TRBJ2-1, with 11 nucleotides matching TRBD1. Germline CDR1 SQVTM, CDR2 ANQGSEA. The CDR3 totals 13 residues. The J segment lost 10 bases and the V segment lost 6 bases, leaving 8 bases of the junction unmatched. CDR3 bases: TGCAGCGTCGGACAGGGGGCTTTCTACGAGCAGTTCTTC. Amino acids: CSVGQGAFYEQFF.

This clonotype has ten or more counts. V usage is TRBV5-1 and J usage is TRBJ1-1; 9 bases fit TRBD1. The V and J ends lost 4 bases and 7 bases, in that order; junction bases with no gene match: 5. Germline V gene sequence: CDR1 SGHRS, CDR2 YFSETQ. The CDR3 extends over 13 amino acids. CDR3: CASSVQGASEAFF. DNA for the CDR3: TGCGCCAGCAGCGTACAGGGGGCAAGTGAAGCTTTCTTT.

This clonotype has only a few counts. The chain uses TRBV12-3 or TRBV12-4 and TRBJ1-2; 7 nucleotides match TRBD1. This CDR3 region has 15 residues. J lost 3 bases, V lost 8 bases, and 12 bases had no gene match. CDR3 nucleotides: TGTGCCAGCGGGGTGACAGGGAAGAAAGACTATGGCTACACCTTC. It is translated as CASGVTGKKDYGYTF.

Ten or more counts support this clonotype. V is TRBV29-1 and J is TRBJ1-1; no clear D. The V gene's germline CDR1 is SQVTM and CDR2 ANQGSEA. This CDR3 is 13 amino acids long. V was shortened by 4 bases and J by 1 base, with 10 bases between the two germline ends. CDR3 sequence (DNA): TGCAGCGTTGTTGAGTCGCCGAACACTGAAGCTTTCTTT. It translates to CSVVESPNTEAFF.

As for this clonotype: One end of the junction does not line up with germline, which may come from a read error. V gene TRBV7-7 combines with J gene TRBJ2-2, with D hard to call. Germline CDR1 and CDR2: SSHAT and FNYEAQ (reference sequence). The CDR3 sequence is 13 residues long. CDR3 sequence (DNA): TGTGCTAGCACCCAAGGAAACACCGGGGAGCTGTTTTTT. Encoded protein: CASTQGNTGELFF.

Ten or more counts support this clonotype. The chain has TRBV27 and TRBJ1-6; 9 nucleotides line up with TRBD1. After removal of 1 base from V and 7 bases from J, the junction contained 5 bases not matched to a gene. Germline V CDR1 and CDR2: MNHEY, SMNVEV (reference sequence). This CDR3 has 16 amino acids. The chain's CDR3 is CASSLFIGTGNSPLHF. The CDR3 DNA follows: TGTGCCAGCAGTTTATTTATTGGGACAGGGAATTCACCCCTCCACTTT.

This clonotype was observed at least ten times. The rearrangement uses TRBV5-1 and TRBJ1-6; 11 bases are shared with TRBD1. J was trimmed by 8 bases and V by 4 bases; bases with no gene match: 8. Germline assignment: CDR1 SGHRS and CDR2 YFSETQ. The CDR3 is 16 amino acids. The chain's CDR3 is CASSISGQGVDSPLHF. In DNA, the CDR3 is TGCGCCAGCAGCATTTCGGGACAGGGGGTTGATTCACCCCTCCACTTT.

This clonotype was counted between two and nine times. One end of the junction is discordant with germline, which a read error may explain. The CDR3 DNA reads as TGCGCCAGCAGAAGGATCGGTAGCACATATACGCAGTATTTT. Its translation: CASRRIGSTYTQYF. The chain employs TRBV4-1 and TRBJ2-3; D not certain. This CDR3 has 14 amino acids. In germline, CDR1 is MGHRA, CDR2 YSYEKL.

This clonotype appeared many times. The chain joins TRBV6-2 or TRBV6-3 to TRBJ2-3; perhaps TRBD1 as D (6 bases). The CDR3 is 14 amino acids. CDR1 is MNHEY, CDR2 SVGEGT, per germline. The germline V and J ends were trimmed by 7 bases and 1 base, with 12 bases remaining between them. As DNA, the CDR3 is TGTGCCAGCAACAAACAGGGAGGCACAGATACGCAGTATTTT. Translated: CASNKQGGTDTQYF.

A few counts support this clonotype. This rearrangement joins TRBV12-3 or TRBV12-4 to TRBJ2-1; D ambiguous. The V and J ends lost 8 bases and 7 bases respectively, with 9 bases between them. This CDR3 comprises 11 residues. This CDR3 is CASGEQNEQFF. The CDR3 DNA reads TGTGCCAGCGGGGAACAGAATGAGCAGTTCTTC.

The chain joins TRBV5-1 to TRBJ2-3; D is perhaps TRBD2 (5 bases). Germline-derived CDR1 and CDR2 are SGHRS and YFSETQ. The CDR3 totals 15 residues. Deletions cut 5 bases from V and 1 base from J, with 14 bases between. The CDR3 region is CASRGGRGRTDTQYF. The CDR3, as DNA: TGCGCCAGCAGGGGCGGGCGAGGACGCACAGATACGCAGTATTTT. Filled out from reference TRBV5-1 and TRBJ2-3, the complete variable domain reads KAGVTQTPRYLIKTRGQQVTLSCSPISGHRSVSWYQQTPGQGLQFLFEYFSETQRNKGNFPGRFSGRQFSNSRSEMNVSTLELGDSALYLCASRGGRGRTDTQYFGPGTRLTVL.

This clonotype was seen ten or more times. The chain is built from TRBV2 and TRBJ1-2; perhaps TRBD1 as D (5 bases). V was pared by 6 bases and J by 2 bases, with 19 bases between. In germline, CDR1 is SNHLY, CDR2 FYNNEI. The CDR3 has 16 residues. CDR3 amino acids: CASSPGAGLGNYGYTF. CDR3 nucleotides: TGTGCCAGCAGCCCCGGGGCAGGGCTGGGGAACTATGGCTACACCTTC.

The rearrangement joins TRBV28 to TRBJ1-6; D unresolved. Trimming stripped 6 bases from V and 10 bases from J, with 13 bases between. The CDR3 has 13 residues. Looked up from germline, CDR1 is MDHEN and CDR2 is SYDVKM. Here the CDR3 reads CASSPPSVSPLHF. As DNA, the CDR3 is TGTGCCAGCAGCCCGCCCTCCGTCTCACCCCTCCACTTT.

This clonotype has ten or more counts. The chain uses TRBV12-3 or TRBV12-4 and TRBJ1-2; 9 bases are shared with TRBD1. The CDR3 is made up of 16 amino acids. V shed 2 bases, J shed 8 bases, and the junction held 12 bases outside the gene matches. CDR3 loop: CASSLTWTGVSLGYTF. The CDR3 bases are TGTGCCAGCAGTTTAACCTGGACAGGGGTTTCTTTGGGCTACACCTTC.

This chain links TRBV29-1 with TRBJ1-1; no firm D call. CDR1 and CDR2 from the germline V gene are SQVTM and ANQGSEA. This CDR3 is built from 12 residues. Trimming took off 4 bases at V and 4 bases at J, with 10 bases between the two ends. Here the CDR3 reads CSVVWEGTEAFF. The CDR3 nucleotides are TGCAGCGTTGTCTGGGAGGGCACTGAAGCTTTCTTT.

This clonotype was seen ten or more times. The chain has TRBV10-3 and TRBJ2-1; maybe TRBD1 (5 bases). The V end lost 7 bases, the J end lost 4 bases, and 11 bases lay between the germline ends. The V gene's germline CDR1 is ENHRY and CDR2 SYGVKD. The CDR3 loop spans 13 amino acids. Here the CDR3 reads CAITRQGYNEQFF. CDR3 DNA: TGTGCCATCACGAGGCAGGGTTACAATGAGCAGTTCTTC.

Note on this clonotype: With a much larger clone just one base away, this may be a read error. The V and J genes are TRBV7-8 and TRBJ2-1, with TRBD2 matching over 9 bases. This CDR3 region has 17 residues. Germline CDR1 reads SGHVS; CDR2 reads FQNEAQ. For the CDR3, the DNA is TGTACCAGCAGCTTTGTAGGTAGCGGGAGCTCCTACAATGAGCAGTTCTTC. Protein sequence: CTSSFVGSGSSYNEQFF.

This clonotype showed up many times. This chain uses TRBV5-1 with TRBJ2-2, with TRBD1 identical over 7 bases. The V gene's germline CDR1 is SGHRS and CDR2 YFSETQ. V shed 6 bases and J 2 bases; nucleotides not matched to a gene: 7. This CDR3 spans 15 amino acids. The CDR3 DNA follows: TGCGCCAGCAAAACGGGACAGATTAACACCGGGGAGCTGTTTTTT. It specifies CASKTGQINTGELFF.

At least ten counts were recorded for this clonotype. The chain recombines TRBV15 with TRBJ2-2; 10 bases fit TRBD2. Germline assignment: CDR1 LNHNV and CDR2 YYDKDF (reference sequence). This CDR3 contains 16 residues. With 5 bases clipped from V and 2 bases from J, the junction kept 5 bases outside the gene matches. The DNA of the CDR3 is TGTGCCACCAGCGTAACTAGCGGGATTAACACCGGGGAGCTGTTTTTT. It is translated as CATSVTSGINTGELFF.